The sequence of this T cell receptor beta chain was determined in a study of blood T cell repertoires in COVID-19. Overall study: T cells, B-cell-depleted T cells, or PBMCs supplied cDNA or gDNA.

The data were produced by immunoSEQ multiplex PCR, yet TCRdb's version contains in-frame clones alone and is incomplete. The table shows fewer than 200,000 clones, with approximately 86% occurring only once. V was pared by 7 bases and J by 9 bases, with 19 bases between. This CDR3 has 15 residues. The chain couples TRBV6-7 to TRBJ1-6; D may be TRBD1 (6 bases). TRBV6-7 is marked as an open reading frame, function uncertain. Sequenced input: peripheral blood. This TCR was sampled from a woman aged 80 or over with COVID-19, enrolled during active disease. CDR3 coding DNA: TGTGCCAGCACGGAGAGAGGGCAGGGGTCTTCACCCCTCCACTTT. It codes for CASTERGQGSSPLHF.